This paragraph covers one TCR beta chain sequence. Its antigen is as yet unknown. Here immunoSEQ multiplex PCR was the method, and the copy in TCRdb shows in-frame clones only, minus some. In the table there are fewer than 70,000 clones, about four fifths of which are singletons. From germline, CDR1 is SGHDN and CDR2 FVKESK. The V end lost 4 bases, the J end lost 3 bases, and 19 bases lay between the germline ends. The CDR3 is 18 residues long. This sample was taken from a study of T cell responses to AZD1222 COVID-19 vaccine. Overall study findings and caveats: Most donors were white British, females outnumbered males, and clonal diversity was possibly underestimated. The study found vaccine-associated CD4 TCRs spanning spike, dominant at 160-218 and 743-854.

The specimen was peripheral blood, collected 28 days after the second AZD1222 dose. This sequence originates from an adult who received the AZD1222 COVID-19 vaccine. This chain connects TRBV14 to TRBJ2-6; possibly TRBD1 for D (6 bases). DNA of the CDR3: TGTGCCAGCAGCCCCCTGGGTACAGGGATGAATGGGGCCAACGTCCTGACTTTC. This encodes CASSPLGTGMNGANVLTF.